This T cell receptor (beta chain) was sequenced in a study of cytomegalovirus exposure and HLA in healthy donors. The CDR3 covers 16 residues. CDR1 and CDR2 (germline): SGHRS, YFSETQ. Overall study findings and caveats: Some TCR beta chains (164 of them) were listed as cytomegalovirus-associated.

Concerning this clone: Its antigen is unknown. A junction boundary mismatches the germline segment, possibly from a read error. The sample contains more than one DNA sequence encoding this CDR3.

Vbeta (60) and Jbeta (13) primers were used in the PCR. TCRdb keeps only in-frame clones here, not all; method: immunoSEQ multiplex PCR. The data show 140,000 or so clones, 60% to 80% seen once. The origin of this receptor is a woman in her twenties or thirties in good health and CMV-seronegative. The chain couples TRBV5-1 to TRBJ2-3, with TRBD2 matching over 7 bases. The sample was PBMCs. The CDR3 here is CASSLLSGAGADTQYF. The CDR3 DNA sequence: TGCGCTAGCAGCTTGCTAAGCGGGGCGGGGGCAGATACGCAGTATTTT.